The TCR beta chain under discussion was sequenced for a study of OX40 agonist ivuxolimab in advanced cancers. With respect to the entire study: Ivuxolimab, which targeted the costimulatory receptor OX40 (CD134), was an agonistic, fully human IgG2 monoclonal antibody. Patients were allowed to have had prior anti-PD-1, anti-PD-L1 or anti-CTLA-4 therapy, and 40% to 45% of the dose-escalation patients had been treated with checkpoint inhibitors. Partial responses occurred in three dose-escalation patients: two with cutaneous melanoma and one with hepatocellular carcinoma. Intravenous ivuxolimab was administered to patients every 2 weeks at six dose levels: 0.01, 0.1, 0.3, 1.5, 3 and 10 mg/kg. A male proportion of around 81% and a mean age of about 60 years, ranging from roughly 23 to 80, were recorded for the dose-escalation cohort. The point of sequencing TCRbeta in the periphery was to test whether ivuxolimab changed TCR sequence diversity and drove clonal T-cell expansion. Of the 50 or so patients in dose escalation, about 20 had hepatocellular carcinoma, some 15 had melanoma, 9 had renal cell carcinoma and 9 had head and neck cancer. The paper covers the monotherapy dose-escalation part of the phase I ivuxolimab trial, which included N ≈ 50 patients.

To sequence the TCRbeta CDR3 region, genomic DNA was isolated from the sorted cells. The immunoSEQ Assay was used for sequencing of TCRbeta CDR3 regions. In its TCRdb copy, this immuneACCESS table keeps in-frame sequences only and misses some clones. Where compared with another copy, unresolved V genes explain less than half of these, and the others have no known cause. The sample yields 100,000 to 150,000 clones; 85% to 95% were counted once. The ten top clones hold about 0.93% of the sample. Turning to this clone: Its specific antigen is unknown. No base quality values were provided; no much bigger clone lies one nucleotide off.

Broad study findings and their caveats: Low levels of normalized T-cell clonal expansion were also seen in some patients who did not respond. At doses of 0.1 to 3.0 mg/kg, clonal expansion of both CD4+ and CD8+ blood T cells was observed from baseline to week 6. On average, CD8+ T cells showed more expanded clones than CD4+ T cells after ivuxolimab. Antigen specificity was not determined for the clonally expanded peripheral T cells. Partial responders in the 0.1-3.0 mg/kg groups had among the lowest normalized peripheral clonal expansion, especially among CD8+ T cells.

Patients with autoimmune disease history or receiving systemic immunosuppression were excluded from the trial. In every dose cohort, peripheral blood was drawn for TCR sequencing at baseline, cycle 4 day 1, and cycle 7 day 1. Samples came from an open-label, multicenter, first-in-human phase I dose-escalation trial of ivuxolimab. Adults with locally advanced or metastatic melanoma, renal cell carcinoma, hepatocellular carcinoma or head and neck squamous cell carcinoma were enrolled in the trial. Before TCR sequencing, CD4+ T cells and CD8+ T cells from peripheral blood were sorted into separate populations. Via the germline V gene, CDR1 is SGHTA and CDR2 FQGNSA. Unmatched junction bases come to 10, with V trimmed by 5 bases and J by 3 bases. Spanning cysteine to phenylalanine, the CDR3 consists of 17 amino acids. The sequence is cut down to CDR3 DNA, 51 bases in frame from base 1.

The sequence was collected from an adult with an advanced solid tumor such as melanoma, head and neck, liver or kidney cancer. The rearranged segments are TRBV7-2 and TRBJ2-1, with 10 bases matching TRBD2. The sequencing used CD4+ or CD8+ T cells sorted from blood, collected in a trial of the OX40 agonist ivuxolimab. The DNA is as follows: TGTGCCAGCAGCCACCAGGGAGCGGGGGGGGACTACAATGAGCAGTTCTTC. It translates as CASSHQGAGGDYNEQFF. Full variable domain (CDR3 extended with the reference TRBV7-2 and TRBJ2-1 proteins): GAGVSQSPSNKVTEKGKDVELRCDPISGHTALYWYRQSLGQGLEFLIYFQGNSAPDKSGLPSDRFSAERTGGSVSTLTIQRTQQEDSAVYLCASSHQGAGGDYNEQFFGPGTRLTVL.